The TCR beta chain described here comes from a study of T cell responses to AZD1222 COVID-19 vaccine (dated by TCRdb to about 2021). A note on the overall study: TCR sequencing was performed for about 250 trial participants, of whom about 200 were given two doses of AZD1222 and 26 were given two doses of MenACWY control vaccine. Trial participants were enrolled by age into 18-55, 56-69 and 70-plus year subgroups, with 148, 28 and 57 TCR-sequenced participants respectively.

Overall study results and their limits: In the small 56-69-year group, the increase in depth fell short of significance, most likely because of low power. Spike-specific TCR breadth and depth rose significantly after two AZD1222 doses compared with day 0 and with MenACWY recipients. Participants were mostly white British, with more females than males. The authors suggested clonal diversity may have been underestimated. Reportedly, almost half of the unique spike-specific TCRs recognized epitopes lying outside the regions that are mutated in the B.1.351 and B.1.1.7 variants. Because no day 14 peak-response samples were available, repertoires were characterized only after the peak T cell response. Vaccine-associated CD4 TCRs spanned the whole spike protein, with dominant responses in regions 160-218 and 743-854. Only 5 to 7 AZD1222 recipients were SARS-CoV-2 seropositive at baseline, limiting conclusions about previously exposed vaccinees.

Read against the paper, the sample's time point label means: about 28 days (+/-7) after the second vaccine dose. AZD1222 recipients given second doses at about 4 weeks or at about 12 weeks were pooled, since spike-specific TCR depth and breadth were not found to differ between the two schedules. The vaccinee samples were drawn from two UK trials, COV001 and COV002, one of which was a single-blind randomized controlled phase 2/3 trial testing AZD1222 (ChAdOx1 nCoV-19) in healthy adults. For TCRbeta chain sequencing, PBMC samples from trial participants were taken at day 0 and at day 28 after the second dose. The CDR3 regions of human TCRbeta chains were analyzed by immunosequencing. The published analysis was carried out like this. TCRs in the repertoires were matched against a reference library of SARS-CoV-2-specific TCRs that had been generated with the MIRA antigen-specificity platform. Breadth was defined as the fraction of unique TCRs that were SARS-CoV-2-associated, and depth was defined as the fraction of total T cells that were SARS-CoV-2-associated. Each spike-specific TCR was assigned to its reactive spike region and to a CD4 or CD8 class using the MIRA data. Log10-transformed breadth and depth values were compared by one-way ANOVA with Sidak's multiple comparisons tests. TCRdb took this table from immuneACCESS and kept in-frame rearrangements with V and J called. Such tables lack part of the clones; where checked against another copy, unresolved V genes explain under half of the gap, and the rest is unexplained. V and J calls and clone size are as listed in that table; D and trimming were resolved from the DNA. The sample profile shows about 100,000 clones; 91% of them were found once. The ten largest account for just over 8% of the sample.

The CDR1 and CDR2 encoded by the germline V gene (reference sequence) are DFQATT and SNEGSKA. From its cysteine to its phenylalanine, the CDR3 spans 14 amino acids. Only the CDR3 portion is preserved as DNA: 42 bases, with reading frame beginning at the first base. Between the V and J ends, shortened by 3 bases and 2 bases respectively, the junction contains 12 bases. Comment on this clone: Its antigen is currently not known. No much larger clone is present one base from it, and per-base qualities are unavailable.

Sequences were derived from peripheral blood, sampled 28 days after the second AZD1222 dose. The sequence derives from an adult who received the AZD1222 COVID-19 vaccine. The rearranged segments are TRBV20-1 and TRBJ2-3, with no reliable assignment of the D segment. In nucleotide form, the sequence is TGCAGTGCTAGTGGGAAGCCGGCCACAGATACGCAGTATTTT. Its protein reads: CSASGKPATDTQYF.